This T cell receptor (delta chain) was recorded in a study of gamma-delta chains in newborns, infants, children (dated by TCRdb to between 2018 and 2020). Concerning the study at large: In the study title, it is stated that polyclonal expansion of innate gammadelta T cells is driven by microbial exposure immediately after birth. The study examined the way microbial exposure affected innate gammadelta T cell populations in human newborns right after birth.

CDR1 is given as GEAIGNYY and CDR2 as EKD, both from the germline V gene. Counted from cysteine to phenylalanine, this CDR3 has 13 amino acids. Only the CDR3 part of the read is kept: 39 bases, read in frame from the first base. These reads were obtained on an Illumina MiSeq. With CATT, TCRdb called clones again from the public reads; duplicate DNA rows were later joined. The sample records 6,400 or so delta-chain clones, less than 0.75% of which are singletons. About 16% of the sample belongs to the ten largest clones. This clone was counted only a few times. The clone's antigen remains unknown. At one of its ends the junction is not consistent with the germline gene, which may arise from a read error. The sample has other DNA sequences that encode this CDR3 too.

The specimen sequenced was blood. This sequence uses TRDV2 and TRDJ2; the D gene remains uncertain. This clonotype was sampled from a child who was a newborn, infant or young child, either healthy, febrile or measles-vaccinated (not recorded which). The CDR3 region reads CACDTGSTAQLFF. At the DNA level, the sequence is TGTGCCTGTGACACTGGTTCGACAGCGCAACTCTTCTTT.